This TCR beta chain is from a study of T cell changes during pregnancy in multiple sclerosis. The repertoire was sequenced with immunoSEQ multiplex PCR; TCRdb's copy has only in-frame clones and lacks some. The sample consists of around 81,000 clones, more than 90% of them appearing once. The receptor was isolated from a female donor in good health, enrolled as a control in a pregnancy study. This specimen consisted of peripheral blood, obtained after pregnancy.

The CDR3 reads CASSLGVGGDSPLHF. The CDR3 coding sequence is TGTGCCAGCAGCTTGGGGGTAGGGGGCGATTCACCCCTCCACTTT. The V gene is TRBV5-5, the J gene TRBJ1-6; TRBD1 matches 7 bases. The CDR3 spans 15 residues. Germline loops: CDR1 SGHKS, CDR2 YYEKEE (reference sequence). V shed 0 bases, J shed 8 bases, and the junction held 5 bases outside the gene matches.